This T cell receptor (beta chain) was found in a study of metastatic and nonmetastatic thyroid tumors. The CDR3 has 15 residues. The germline CDR1 and CDR2 sequences are LGHDT and YNNKEL (reference sequence). V was cut by 4 bases and J by 3 bases, with 16 bases left in between. This clone was counted at least ten times. Antigen: not known. Study-level results: According to reports, the diversity of TCR beta was significantly higher in malignant thyroid tumors than in benign nodules, and this held in both blood and tumor samples.

There were no patients who had received any treatment before thyroid surgery. In the original workflow: What underpinned the distant-metastasis classifier for papillary thyroid cancer was the set of CDR3 differences across clinicopathological groups. Via MiXCR, TCRdb re-called the PCR reads. TCRdb's processing, not the authors', yielded these V and J calls. The data hold tens of thousands of clones, with 9% to 13% observed a single time. This TCR derives from a male donor with papillary thyroid cancer or a benign thyroid nodule (not recorded which). Some clones in this sample may be carry-over from other donors' samples. Sequences were obtained from blood. The chain joins TRBV3-1 to TRBJ2-7, with D perhaps given as TRBD1 or TRBD2 (6 bases each). CDR3 sequence reads: CASSPQGGPYYEQYF. In nucleotides, the CDR3 is TGTGCCAGCAGCCCACAGGGAGGCCCCTACTACGAGCAGTACTTC.